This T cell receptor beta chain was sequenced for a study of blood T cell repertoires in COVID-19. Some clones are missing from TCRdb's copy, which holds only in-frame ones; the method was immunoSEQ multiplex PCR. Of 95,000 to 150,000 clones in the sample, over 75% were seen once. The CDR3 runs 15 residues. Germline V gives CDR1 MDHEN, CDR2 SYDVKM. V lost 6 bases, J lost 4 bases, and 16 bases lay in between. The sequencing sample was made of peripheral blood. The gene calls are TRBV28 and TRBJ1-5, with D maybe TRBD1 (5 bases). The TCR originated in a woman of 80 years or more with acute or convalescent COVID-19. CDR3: CASSPGGGSNQPQHF. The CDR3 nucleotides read TGTGCCAGCAGCCCCGGGGGGGGTTCAAATCAGCCCCAGCATTTT.